The clone carrying this T cell receptor (beta chain) was counted once. In the same sample, other DNA sequences code for this CDR3. Study processing details: Reference gene primer amplification yielded estimated nucleated cell counts. Some clones are missing from TCRdb's copy, which holds only in-frame ones; the method was immunoSEQ multiplex PCR. For V, J and clone size, that table is used; D and trimming come from the DNA. The table has roughly 81,000 clones, more than 70% seen once. This entry belongs to a study of blood T cell repertoires in COVID-19. Study-wide context: Material from acute and convalescent COVID-19 was sourced from the United States, Italy and Spain. In each case, the material was cDNA or gDNA derived from T cells, B-cell-depleted T cells, or PBMCs.

The CDR3 loop spans 15 amino acids. The sequenced sample was peripheral blood. The TCR originated in an elderly man with active or convalescent COVID-19. The chain recombines TRBV12-2 with TRBJ2-7; the table gives TRBD2 as D, unverified against the DNA. TRBV12-2 is an annotated pseudogene. CDR3 DNA: TGTGCAAGTCGCTTAGTACGGGGGAGCTCCTACGAGCAGTACTTC. Amino acid sequence: CASRLVRGSSYEQYF.